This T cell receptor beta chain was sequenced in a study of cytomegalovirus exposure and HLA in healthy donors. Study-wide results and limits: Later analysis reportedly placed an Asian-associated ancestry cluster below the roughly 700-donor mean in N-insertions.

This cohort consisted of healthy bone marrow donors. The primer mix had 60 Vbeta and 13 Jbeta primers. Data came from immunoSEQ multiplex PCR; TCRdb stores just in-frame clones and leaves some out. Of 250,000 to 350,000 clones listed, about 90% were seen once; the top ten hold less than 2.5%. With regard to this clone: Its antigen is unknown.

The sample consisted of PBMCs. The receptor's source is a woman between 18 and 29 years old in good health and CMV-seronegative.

The CDR3 DNA sequence: TGTGCCAGCAGGGCGAGGGCTCACTCCTACAATGAGCAGTTCTTC. It encodes CASRARAHSYNEQFF. The V and J genes are TRBV6-5 and TRBJ2-1; perhaps TRBD2 as D (5 bases). The CDR3 runs to 15 residues. V was trimmed by 6 bases and J by 0 bases, leaving 12 bases between them. The V gene's germline CDR1 is MNHEY and CDR2 SVGAGI.